These T cell receptor beta chains were read from a single sample in a study of CD8+ T cells in alopecia areata. Profiling relied on immunoSEQ multiplex PCR, and the TCRdb table lists in-frame clones only, not all of them. The sample has 90,000 to 120,000 clones, roughly 89% seen once. The starting material was CD8+ T cells sorted from blood, obtained at week 24, from a patient treated with tofacitinib. The origin of the receptors is a human donor with alopecia areata. The conserved cysteine and the conserved F or W are not part of the CDR3 here.

TRBV25-1	TRBJ2-5	ASRGQGWETQY
TRBV7-9	TRBJ2-5	ASSPSSGGLY
TRBV4-1	TRBJ1-6	ASSQDIGEDSPLH
TRBV12-5	TRBJ2-5	ASAIVGQGEETQY
TRBV7-6	TRBJ2-5	ASSFAGGGQETQY
TRBV6-5	TRBJ2-1	ASSLQGPSYNEQF
TRBV2	TRBJ1-2	ASSEGDGYGYT
TRBV7-6	TRBJ2-3	ASTASGGADTQY
TRBV7-2	TRBJ1-1	ASSVAAFHTEAF
TRBV6-4	TRBJ1-2	ASSDGSDRGLNGYT
TRBV4-1	TRBJ1-3	ASSQSDLSSGNTIY
TRBV5-1	TRBJ2-3	ASRGPGLEDTQY
TRBV19	TRBJ2-1	ASSHGGGNEQF
TRBV7-2	TRBJ2-5	ASSFIAGDQETQY
TRBV9	TRBJ2-2	ASSVGGVDAGELF
TRBV29-1	TRBJ1-1	SARGTEAF
TRBV9	TRBJ2-2	ASSITSGANTGELF
TRBV4-1	TRBJ2-1	ASSPRSGAVGEQF
TRBV4-3	TRBJ1-2	ASSQDPGTGVGYT
TRBV6-6	TRBJ2-7	ASSYVFQNSPYEQY
TRBV5-4	TRBJ2-7	ASSVPGTGDYEQY
TRBV30	TRBJ1-1	AWSNRAGVTEAF
TRBV7-2	TRBJ2-7	ASSPTGLSSYEQY
TRBV27	TRBJ2-1	ASSPSGGVSYNEQF
TRBV7-2	TRBJ1-5	ASSSTRALNQPQH
TRBV15	TRBJ2-5	ATSRDGGGGTQY